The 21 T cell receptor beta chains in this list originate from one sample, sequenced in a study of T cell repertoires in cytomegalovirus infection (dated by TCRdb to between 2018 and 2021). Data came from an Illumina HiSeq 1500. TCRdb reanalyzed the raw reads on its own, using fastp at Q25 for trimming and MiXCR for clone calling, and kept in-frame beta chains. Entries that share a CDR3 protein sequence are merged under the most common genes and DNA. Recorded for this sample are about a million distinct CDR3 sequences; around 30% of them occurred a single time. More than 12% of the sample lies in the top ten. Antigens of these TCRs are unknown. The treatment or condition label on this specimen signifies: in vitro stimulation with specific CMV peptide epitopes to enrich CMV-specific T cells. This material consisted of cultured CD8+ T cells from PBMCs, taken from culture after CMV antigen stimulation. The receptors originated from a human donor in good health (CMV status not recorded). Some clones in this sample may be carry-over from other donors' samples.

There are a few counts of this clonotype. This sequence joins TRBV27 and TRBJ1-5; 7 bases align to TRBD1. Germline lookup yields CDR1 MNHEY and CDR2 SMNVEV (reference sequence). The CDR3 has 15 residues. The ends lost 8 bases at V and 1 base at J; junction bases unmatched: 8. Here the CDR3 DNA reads TGTGCCAGCTCGACAGGGCTCTGGAGCAATCAGCCCCAGCATTTT. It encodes CASSTGLWSNQPQHF.

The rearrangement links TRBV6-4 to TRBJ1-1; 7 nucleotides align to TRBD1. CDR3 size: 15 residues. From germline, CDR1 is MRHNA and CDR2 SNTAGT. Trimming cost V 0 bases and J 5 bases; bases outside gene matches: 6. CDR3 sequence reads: CASSDSGGGRTEAFF. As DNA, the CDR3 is TGTGCCAGCAGTGACTCTGGAGGGGGCCGGACTGAAGCTTTCTTT.

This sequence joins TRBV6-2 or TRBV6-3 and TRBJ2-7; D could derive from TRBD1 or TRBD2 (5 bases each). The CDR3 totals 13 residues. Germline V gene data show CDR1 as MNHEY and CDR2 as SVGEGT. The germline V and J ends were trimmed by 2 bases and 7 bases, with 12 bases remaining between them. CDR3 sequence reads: CASSYGGSQEQYV. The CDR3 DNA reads TGTGCCAGCAGTTACGGGGGATCCCAAGAGCAGTACGTC.

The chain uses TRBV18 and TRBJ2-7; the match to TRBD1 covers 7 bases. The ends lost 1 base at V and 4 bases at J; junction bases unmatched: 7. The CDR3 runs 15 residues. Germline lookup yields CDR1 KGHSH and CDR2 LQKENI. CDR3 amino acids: CASSPRGTATYEQYF. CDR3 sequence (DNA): TGTGCCAGCTCACCACGGGGGACAGCAACTTACGAGCAGTACTTC.

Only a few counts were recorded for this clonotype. The CDR3 DNA reads as TGTGCCAGCACACAGGGGTCCTACGAGCAGTACGTC. Amino acid sequence: CASTQGSYEQYV. V and J are TRBV6-1 and TRBJ2-7; TRBD1 agrees at 7 bases. The CDR3 has 12 residues. V lost 7 bases, J lost 1 base, and 1 base stayed unmatched. Germline V gene lookup returns CDR1 MNHNS and CDR2 SASEGT.

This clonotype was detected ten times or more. The CDR3: CASSYSGTGTSERGETQYF. The CDR3 DNA follows: TGTGCCAGCAGTTACTCTGGTACCGGGACTAGCGAGCGGGGGGAGACCCAGTACTTC. This chain links TRBV6-5 with TRBJ2-5; the match to TRBD2 covers 10 bases. The CDR3 covers 19 residues. The germline V gene has CDR1 MNHEY and CDR2 SVGAGI. V shed 0 bases, J shed 5 bases, and the junction held 15 bases outside the gene matches.

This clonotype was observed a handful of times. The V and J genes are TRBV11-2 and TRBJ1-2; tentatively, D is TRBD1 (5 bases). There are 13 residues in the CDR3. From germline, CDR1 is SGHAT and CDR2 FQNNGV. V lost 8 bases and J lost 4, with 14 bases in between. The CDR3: CASEHGGFYGYTF. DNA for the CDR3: TGTGCCAGCGAGCATGGGGGGTTCTATGGCTACACCTTC.

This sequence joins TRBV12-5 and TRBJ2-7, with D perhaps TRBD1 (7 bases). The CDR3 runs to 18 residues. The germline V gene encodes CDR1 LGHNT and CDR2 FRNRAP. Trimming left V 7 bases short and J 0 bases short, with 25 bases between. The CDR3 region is CASAFETGTLFSSYEQYF. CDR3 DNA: TGTGCTAGTGCCTTCGAGACAGGGACTCTTTTTAGCTCCTACGAGCAGTACTTC.

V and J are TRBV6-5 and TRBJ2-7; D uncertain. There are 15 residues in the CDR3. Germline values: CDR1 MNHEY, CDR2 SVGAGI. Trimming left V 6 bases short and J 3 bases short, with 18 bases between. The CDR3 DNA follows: TGTGCCAGCAGCTCCGCAAACAGACCGATCTACGAGCAGTACTTC. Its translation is CASSSANRPIYEQYF.

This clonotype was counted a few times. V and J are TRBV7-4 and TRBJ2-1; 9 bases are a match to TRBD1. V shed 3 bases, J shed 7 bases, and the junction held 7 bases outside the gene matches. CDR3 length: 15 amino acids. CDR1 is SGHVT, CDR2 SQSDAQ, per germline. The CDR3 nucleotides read TGTGCCAGCAGCTTTCGGGACAGGGTTGTGAATGAGCAGTTCTTC. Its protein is CASSFRDRVVNEQFF.

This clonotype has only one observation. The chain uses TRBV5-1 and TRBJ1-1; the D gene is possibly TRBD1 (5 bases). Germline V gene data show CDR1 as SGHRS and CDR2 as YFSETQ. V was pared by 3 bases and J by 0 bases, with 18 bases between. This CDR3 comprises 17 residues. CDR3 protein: CASSSSRVGIVNTEAFF. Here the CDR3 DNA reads TGCGCCAGCAGCTCGTCCAGGGTTGGAATAGTGAACACTGAAGCTTTCTTT.

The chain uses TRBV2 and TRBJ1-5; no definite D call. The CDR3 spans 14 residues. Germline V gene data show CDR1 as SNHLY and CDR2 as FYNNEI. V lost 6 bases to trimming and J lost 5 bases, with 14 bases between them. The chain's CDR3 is CASRGLIMDQPQHF. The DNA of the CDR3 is TGTGCCAGCAGGGGATTGATCATGGATCAGCCCCAGCATTTT.

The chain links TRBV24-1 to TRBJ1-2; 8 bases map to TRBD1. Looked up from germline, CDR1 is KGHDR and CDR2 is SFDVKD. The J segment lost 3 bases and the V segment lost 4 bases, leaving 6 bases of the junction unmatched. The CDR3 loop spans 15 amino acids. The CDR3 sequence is CATSDPLTGDYGYTF. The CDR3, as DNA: TGTGCCACCAGTGACCCATTGACAGGGGACTATGGCTACACCTTC.

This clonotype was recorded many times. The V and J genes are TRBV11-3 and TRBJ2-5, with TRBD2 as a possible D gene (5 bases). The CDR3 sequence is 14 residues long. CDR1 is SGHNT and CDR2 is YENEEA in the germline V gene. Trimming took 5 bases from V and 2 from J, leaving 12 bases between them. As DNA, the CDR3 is TGTGCCAGCAGCCTCCGGGAAGGGCAAGAGACCCAGTACTTC. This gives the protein CASSLREGQETQYF. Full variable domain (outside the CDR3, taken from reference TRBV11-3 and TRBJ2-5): EAGVVQSPRYKIIEKKQPVAFWCNPISGHNTLYWYLQNLGQGPELLIRYENEEAVDDSQLPKDRFSAERLKGVDSTLKIQPAELGDSAVYLCASSLREGQETQYFGPGTRLLVL.

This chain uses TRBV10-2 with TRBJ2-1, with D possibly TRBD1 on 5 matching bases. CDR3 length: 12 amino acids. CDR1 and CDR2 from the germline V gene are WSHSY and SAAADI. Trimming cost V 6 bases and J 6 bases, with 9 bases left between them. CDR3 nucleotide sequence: TGCGCCAGCAGACCGGACACCAATGAGCAGTTCTTC. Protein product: CASRPDTNEQFF.

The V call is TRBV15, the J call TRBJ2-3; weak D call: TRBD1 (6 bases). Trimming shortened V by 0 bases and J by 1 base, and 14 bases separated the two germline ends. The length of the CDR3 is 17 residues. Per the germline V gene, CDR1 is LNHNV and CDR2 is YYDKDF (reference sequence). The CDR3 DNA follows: TGTGCCACCAGCAGAGATCCGCAGGGGTTGGGCACAGATACGCAGTATTTT. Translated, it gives CATSRDPQGLGTDTQYF.

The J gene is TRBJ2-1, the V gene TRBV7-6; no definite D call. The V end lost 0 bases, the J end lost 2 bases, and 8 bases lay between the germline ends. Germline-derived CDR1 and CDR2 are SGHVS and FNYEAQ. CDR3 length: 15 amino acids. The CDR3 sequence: CASSLAENPYNEQFF. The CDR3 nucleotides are TGTGCCAGCAGCTTAGCAGAGAACCCCTACAATGAGCAGTTCTTC.

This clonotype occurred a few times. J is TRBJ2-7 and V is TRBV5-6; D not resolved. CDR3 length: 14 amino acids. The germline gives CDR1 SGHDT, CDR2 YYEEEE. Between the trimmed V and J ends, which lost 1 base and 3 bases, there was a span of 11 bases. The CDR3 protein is CASSLTDHLYEQYF. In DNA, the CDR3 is TGTGCCAGCAGCTTGACAGATCATCTCTACGAGCAGTACTTC.

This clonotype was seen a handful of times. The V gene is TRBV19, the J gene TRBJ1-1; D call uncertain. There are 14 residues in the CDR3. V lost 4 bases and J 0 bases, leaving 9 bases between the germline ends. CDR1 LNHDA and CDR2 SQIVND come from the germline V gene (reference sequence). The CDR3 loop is CASSTYSLNTEAFF. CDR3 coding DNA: TGTGCCAGTAGTACCTACAGCTTGAACACTGAAGCTTTCTTT.

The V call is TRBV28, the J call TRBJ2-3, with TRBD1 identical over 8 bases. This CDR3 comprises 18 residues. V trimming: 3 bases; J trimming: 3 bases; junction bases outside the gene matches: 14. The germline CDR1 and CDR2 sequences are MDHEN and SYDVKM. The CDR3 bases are TGTGCCAGCAGTTTTTCCCTTTTCCAGGGGGCTCCAACAGATACGCAGTATTTT. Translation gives CASSFSLFQGAPTDTQYF.

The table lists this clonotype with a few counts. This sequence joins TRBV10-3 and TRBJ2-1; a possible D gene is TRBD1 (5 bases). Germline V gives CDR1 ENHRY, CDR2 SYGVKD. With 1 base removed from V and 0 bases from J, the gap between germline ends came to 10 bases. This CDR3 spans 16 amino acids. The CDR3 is CAISELGPTSYNEQFF. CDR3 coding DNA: TGTGCCATCAGTGAGTTGGGGCCAACCTCCTACAATGAGCAGTTCTTC.